The clone carrying this TCR beta chain occurred a few times. Its antigen remains unidentified. TRB rearrangements spanning V, D and J were amplified using mixed TRB-A/B primers. From the multiplex PCR reads, TCRdb called clonotypes with MiXCR, one entry per CDR3 protein. The sample consists of about 4,600 distinct CDR3 sequences, approximately 21% of them appearing once. This specimen belongs to a study of T cell repertoires in aging, cancer and after chemotherapy. Study-level information: Donors were grouped into six age bands spanning 30 or younger through 70 or older. The full dataset contained 7 million to 9.5 million TCR reads.

This CDR3 has 12 residues. V was trimmed by 4 bases and J by 1 base, leaving 7 bases between them. Germline CDR1 DFQATT, CDR2 SNEGSKA (reference sequence). Amplification of TCR beta used genomic DNA extracted from peripheral blood. Overall study findings and caveats: Loss of evenness, beyond lost richness, contributed to age-related TCR diversity decline in cancer patients.

The clonotype originates from a human donor with a blood cancer. The sample comprised blood. This rearrangement joins TRBV20-1 to TRBJ1-2; D remains unclear. The CDR3 reads CSATGLNYGYTF. As DNA, the CDR3 is TGCAGTGCTACAGGCCTTAACTATGGCTACACCTTC.